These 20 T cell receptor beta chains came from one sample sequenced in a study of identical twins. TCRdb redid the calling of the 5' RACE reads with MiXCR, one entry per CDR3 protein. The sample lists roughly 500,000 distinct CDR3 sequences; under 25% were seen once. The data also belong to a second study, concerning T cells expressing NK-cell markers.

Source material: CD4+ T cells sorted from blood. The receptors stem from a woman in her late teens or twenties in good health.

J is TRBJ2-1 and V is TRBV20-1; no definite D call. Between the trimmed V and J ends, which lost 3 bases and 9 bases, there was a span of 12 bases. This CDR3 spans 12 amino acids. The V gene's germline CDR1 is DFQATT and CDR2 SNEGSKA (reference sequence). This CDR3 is CSASHRRSEQFF. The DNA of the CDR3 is TGCAGTGCTAGCCACCGTAGGTCTGAGCAGTTCTTC.

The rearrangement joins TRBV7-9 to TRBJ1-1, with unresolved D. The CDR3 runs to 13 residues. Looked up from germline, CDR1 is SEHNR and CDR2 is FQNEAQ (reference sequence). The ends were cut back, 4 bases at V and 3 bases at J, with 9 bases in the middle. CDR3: CASSSTRYTEAFF. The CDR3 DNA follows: TGTGCCAGCAGCTCCACACGGTACACTGAAGCTTTCTTT.

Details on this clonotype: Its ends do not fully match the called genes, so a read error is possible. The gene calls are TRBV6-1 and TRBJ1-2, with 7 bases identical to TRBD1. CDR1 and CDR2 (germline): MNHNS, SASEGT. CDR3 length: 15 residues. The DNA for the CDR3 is TGTGCCAGCAGGGAAGGTGGGGACAGATCATATGGCTACACCTTC. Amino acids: CASREGGDRSYGYTF.

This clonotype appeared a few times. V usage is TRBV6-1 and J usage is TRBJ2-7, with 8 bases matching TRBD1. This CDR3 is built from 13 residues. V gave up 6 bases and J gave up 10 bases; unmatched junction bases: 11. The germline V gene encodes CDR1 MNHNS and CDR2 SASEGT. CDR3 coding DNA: TGTGCCAGCAGGAGGACAGGGCCCTCCCCTCAGTACTTC. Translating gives CASRRTGPSPQYF.

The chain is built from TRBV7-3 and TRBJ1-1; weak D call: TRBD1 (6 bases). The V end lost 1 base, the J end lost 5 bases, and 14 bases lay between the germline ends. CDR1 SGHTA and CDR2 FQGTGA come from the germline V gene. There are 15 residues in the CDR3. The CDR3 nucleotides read TGTGCCAGCAGCTTAAGAGGGGGGTCGGGGACTGAAGCTTTCTTT. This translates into CASSLRGGSGTEAFF.

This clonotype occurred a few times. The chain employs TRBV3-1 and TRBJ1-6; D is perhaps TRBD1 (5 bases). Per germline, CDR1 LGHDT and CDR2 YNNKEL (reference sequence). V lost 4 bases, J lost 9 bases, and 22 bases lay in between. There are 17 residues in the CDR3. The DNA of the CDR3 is TGTGCCAGCAGCCGAATGGGCCAGGGTTTAGCTTCTTCACCCCTCCACTTT. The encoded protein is CASSRMGQGLASSPLHF.

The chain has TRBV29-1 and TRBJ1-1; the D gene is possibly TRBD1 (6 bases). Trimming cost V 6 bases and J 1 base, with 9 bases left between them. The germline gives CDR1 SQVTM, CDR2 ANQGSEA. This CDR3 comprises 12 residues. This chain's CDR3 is CSVTTGNTEAFF. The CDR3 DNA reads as TGCAGCGTCACGACAGGGAACACTGAAGCTTTCTTT. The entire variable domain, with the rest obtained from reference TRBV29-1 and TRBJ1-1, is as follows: SAVISQKPSRDICQRGTSLTIQCQVDSQVTMMFWYRQQPGQSLTLIATANQGSEATYESGFVIDKFPISRPNLTFSTLTVSNMSPEDSSIYLCSVTTGNTEAFFGQGTRLTVV.

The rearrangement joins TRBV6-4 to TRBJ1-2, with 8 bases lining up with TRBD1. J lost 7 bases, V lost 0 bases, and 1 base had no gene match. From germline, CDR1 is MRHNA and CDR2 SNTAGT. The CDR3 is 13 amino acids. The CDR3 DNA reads TGTGCCAGCAGTGACTCCACAGGGGGTGGCTACACCTTC. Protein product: CASSDSTGGGYTF.

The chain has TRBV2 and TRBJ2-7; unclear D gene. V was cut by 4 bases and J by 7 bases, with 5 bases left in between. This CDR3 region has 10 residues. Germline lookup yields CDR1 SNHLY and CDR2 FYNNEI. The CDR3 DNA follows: TGTGCCAGCAGTGGCCGTGAGCAGTACTTC. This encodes CASSGREQYF.

The DNA of the CDR3 is TGTGCCAGCAGCCCGGGAACCCGCTACGAGCAGTACTTC. Protein sequence: CASSPGTRYEQYF. The J gene is TRBJ2-7, the V gene TRBV5-8; tentatively, D is TRBD2 (5 bases). The CDR3 sequence is 13 residues long. V lost 4 bases and J 3 bases, leaving 11 bases between the germline ends. In germline, CDR1 is SGHTS, CDR2 YDEGEE.

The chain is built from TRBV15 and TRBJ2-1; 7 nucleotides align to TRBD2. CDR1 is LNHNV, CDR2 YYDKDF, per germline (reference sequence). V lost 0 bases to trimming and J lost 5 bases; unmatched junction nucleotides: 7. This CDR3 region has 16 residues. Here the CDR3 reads CATSRDRRGLNNEQFF. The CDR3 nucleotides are TGTGCCACCAGCAGAGATAGGCGGGGACTAAACAATGAGCAGTTCTTC.

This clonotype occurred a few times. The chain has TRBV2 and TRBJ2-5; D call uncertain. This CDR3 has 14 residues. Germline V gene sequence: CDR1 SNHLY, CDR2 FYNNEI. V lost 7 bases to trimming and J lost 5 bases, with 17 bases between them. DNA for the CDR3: TGTGCCAGCAAAGAAAGTAGAGACGGGGAGACCCAGTACTTC. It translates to CASKESRDGETQYF.

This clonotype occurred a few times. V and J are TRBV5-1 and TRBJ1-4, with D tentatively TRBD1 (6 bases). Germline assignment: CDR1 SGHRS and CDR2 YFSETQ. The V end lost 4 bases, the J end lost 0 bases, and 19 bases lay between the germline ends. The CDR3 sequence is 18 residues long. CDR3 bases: TGCGCCAGCAGCCAAGCCTCGGGGGCGACTGCAACTAATGAAAAACTGTTTTTT. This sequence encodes CASSQASGATATNEKLFF.

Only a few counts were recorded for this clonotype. The CDR3 DNA reads TGCAGTGCTGGGGGGGCGGAGAACACTGAAGCTTTCTTT. Translation: CSAGGAENTEAFF. The chain is built from TRBV20-1 and TRBJ1-1; TRBD1 might be the D (6 bases). V shed 5 bases and J shed 1 base, with 11 bases lying between them. The V gene's germline CDR1 is DFQATT and CDR2 SNEGSKA (reference sequence). This CDR3 is built from 13 residues.

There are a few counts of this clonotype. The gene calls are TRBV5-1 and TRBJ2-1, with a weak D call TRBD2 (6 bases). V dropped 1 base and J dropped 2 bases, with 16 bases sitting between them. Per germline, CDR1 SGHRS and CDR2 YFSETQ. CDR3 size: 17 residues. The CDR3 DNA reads TGCGCCAGCAGCTTGTCGTTGGGGGAGGTGGCCTACAATGAGCAGTTCTTC. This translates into CASSLSLGEVAYNEQFF.

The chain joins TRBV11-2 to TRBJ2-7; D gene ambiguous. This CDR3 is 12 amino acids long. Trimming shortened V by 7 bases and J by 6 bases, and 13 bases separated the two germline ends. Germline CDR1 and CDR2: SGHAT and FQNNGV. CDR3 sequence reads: CASNSPTGEQYF. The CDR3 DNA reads TGTGCCAGCAACAGTCCGACGGGCGAGCAGTACTTC.

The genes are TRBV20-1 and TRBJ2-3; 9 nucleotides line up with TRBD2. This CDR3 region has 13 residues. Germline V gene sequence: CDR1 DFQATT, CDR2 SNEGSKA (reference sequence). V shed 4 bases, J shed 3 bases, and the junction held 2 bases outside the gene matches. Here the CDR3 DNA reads TGCAGTGCTAAGAGCGGGAGGACAGATACGCAGTATTTT. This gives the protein CSAKSGRTDTQYF.

The CDR3 nucleotides are TGCAGTGCTAGCTGGGGGCCTAGCACAGATACGCAGTATTTT. Its translation: CSASWGPSTDTQYF. The rearrangement links TRBV20-1 to TRBJ2-3, with D perhaps TRBD1 (6 bases). CDR1 is DFQATT and CDR2 is SNEGSKA in the germline V gene (reference sequence). V lost 3 bases and J 0 bases, leaving 10 bases between the germline ends. This CDR3 has 14 amino acids.

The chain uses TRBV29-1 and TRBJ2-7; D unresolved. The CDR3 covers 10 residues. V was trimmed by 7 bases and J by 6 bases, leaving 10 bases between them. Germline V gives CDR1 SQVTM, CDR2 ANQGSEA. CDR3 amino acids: CSALSTEQYF. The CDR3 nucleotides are TGCAGCGCCCTATCCACCGAGCAGTACTTC.

In nucleotides, the CDR3 is TGCGCCAGCAGCGCCGCGGGACTCTCCTACAATGAGCAGTTCTTC. Residues: CASSAAGLSYNEQFF. The rearrangement uses TRBV5-1 and TRBJ2-1; D perhaps matches TRBD2 (6 bases). The CDR3 loop spans 15 amino acids. From germline, CDR1 is SGHRS and CDR2 YFSETQ. The V end was cut by 4 bases, the J end by 0 bases, with 11 bases between.